Below, one TCR beta chain is given with its context. Its antigen remains unknown. A much bigger clone sits one base away, suggesting this may be a read error. The CDR3 is 13 residues long. V lost 8 bases, J lost 4 bases, and 11 bases lay in between. Germline V gene sequence: CDR1 SEHNR, CDR2 FQNEAQ (reference sequence). Quantitative barcoded 5'-RACE was used to prepare TCR beta libraries. From the 5' RACE reads, TCRdb called clonotypes with MiXCR, one entry per CDR3 protein. Here the sample spans 200,000 to 250,000 distinct CDR3 sequences, about 7% being singletons. This sample stems from a study of CD8 T cells in ankylosing spondylitis. Study findings and constraints: Relatively rare in peripheral blood, disease-linked clones were also CD8+. Past studies reported some motif variants in reactive arthritis synovial fluid and blood. For ankylosing spondylitis blood, a TCR beta motif of about eight highly homologous variants appeared characteristic. Significantly higher representation of disease-linked clones was reported for matched ankylosing spondylitis synovial fluid.

Sequenced sample: blood, either unsorted or a sorted T cell fraction (not recorded which). The receptor was isolated from a male donor with ankylosing spondylitis. The V call is TRBV7-9, the J call TRBJ1-4, with D possibly TRBD1 on 5 matching bases. CDR3 coding DNA: TGTGCCAGCTCGGGGGAGGATAATGAAAAACTGTTTTTT. It yields the protein CASSGEDNEKLFF.